This TCR beta chain was profiled in a study of radiotherapy plus CTLA-4 blockade in lung cancer. Overall study context: Disease control was present in 30% to 35% of patients, and objective responses in approximately 20%.

The V gene's germline CDR1 is SGHTA and CDR2 FQGNSA. V gave up 5 bases and J gave up 5 bases, with 9 bases separating them. CDR3 length equals 12 residues. To note about this clone: The antigen is undetermined.

With ipilimumab providing CTLA-4 blockade, focal radiation was administered to patients who had chemo-refractory metastatic non-small-cell lung cancer. Regarding the study as a whole: Early shifts in blood T cell clones, with interferon-beta, reportedly predicted response best. Once radiotherapy plus ipilimumab had been given, TCR clones derived from tumor expanded in blood.

TCRdb's copy holds only in-frame clones and misses some; the assay was immunoSEQ multiplex PCR. The sample includes 45,000 to 55,000 clones, approximately 86% of them seen just once. The sequences come from peripheral blood, collected from a patient treated with radiotherapy plus ipilimumab. This chain connects TRBV7-2 to TRBJ2-5; D is perhaps TRBD1 (6 bases). This receptor was obtained from a human donor with non-small cell lung cancer that progressed on radiotherapy plus ipilimumab. Some clones in this sample may be carry-over from other donors' samples. The CDR3 spells CASSGRGETQYF. The CDR3 DNA follows: TGTGCCAGCAGCGGTAGGGGGGAGACCCAGTACTTC.